The next 16 T cell receptor beta chains were all read from a single sample in a study of cytotoxic CD8 clonotypes in ibrutinib-treated CLL. Sequenced by immunoSEQ multiplex PCR; TCRdb stores in-frame clones only, minus some. The sample has more than 200,000 clones; about three quarters are singletons. The sequences come from PBMCs, collected after 12 months of ibrutinib treatment. The receptors come from a human donor with chronic lymphocytic leukemia.

This chain uses TRBV5-6 with TRBJ1-1, with a possible D match to TRBD1 (5 bases). Trimming removed 7 bases at V and 4 bases at J, with 17 bases between. Per the germline V gene, CDR1 is SGHDT and CDR2 is YYEEEE. The CDR3 consists of 14 residues. CDR3 sequence reads: CASSLGGVGTEAFF. The CDR3 DNA is TGTGCCAGCTCCTTGGGGGGGGTGGGCACTGAAGCTTTCTTT. Supplemented by reference TRBV5-6 and TRBJ1-1, the full variable domain reads DAGVTQSPTHLIKTRGQQVTLRCSPKSGHDTVSWYQQALGQGPQFIFQYYEEEERQRGNFPDRFSGHQFPNYSSELNVNALLLGDSALYLCASSLGGVGTEAFFGQGTRLTVV.

The V and J genes are TRBV18 and TRBJ1-4; no clear D gene. The CDR3 length is 11 residues. CDR1 and CDR2 (germline): KGHSH, LQKENI. The V and J ends lost 5 bases and 7 bases respectively, with 5 bases between them. The CDR3 DNA sequence: TGTGCCAGCTCATCTGGTGAAAAACTGTTTTTT. This encodes CASSSGEKLFF.

The chain is built from TRBV6-4 and TRBJ2-7, with a possible D match to TRBD2 (6 bases). This CDR3 spans 12 amino acids. Looked up from germline, CDR1 is MRHNA and CDR2 is SNTAGT. Trimming left V 8 bases short and J 3 bases short, with 11 bases between. The CDR3 protein is CASLEGVYEQYF. In DNA, the CDR3 is TGTGCCAGCCTGGAGGGAGTCTACGAGCAGTACTTC.

This sequence joins TRBV4-2 and TRBJ1-4; possibly TRBD1 for D (6 bases). The V and J ends lost 2 bases and 5 bases respectively, with 12 bases between them. CDR1 LGHNA and CDR2 YNFKEQ come from the germline V gene. The length of the CDR3 is 15 residues. CDR3 loop: CASSQPGQTNEKLFF. CDR3 coding DNA: TGTGCCAGCAGCCAACCAGGACAGACGAATGAAAAACTGTTTTTT.

This chain joins TRBV6-5 and TRBJ1-2; D may be TRBD1 (6 bases). Germline CDR1 MNHEY, CDR2 SVGAGI. Trimming removed 10 bases from V and 2 bases from J, with 11 bases in between. The CDR3 contains 12 residues. The chain's CDR3 is CATRQVNYGYTF. The DNA of the CDR3 is TGTGCCACCCGACAGGTGAACTATGGCTACACCTTC.

For this clone: The same CDR3 can be traced to other DNA sequences in this sample. The chain couples TRBV5-1 to TRBJ2-3; D assignment may be TRBD1 or TRBD2 (6 bases each). V was clipped by 3 bases and J by 6 bases, with 17 bases between them. The CDR3 extends over 15 amino acids. CDR1 SGHRS and CDR2 YFSETQ come from the germline V gene. CDR3 loop: CASSSTGAPEDTQYF. The CDR3 DNA follows: TGCGCCAGCAGCTCAACGGGGGCCCCAGAGGATACGCAGTATTTT.

The table lists this clone with a few counts. The CDR3 DNA sequence: TGCGCCAGCAGCTTGGCCGTCCTAGCGGCAAATGAGCAGTTCTTC. Its protein is CASSLAVLAANEQFF. The chain combines TRBV5-1 with TRBJ2-1; TRBD2 matches at 7 bases. The CDR3 spans 15 residues. Germline V gene lookup returns CDR1 SGHRS and CDR2 YFSETQ. With V trimmed by 0 bases and J by 7 bases, 7 bases remained unmatched.

The J gene is TRBJ1-5, the V gene TRBV18; TRBD1 aligns across 8 bases. Germline trimming cut 6 bases from V and 6 bases from J; bases unmatched to any gene: 13. Germline V CDR1 and CDR2: KGHSH, LQKENI. This CDR3 is built from 16 residues. The CDR3 here is CASSFTGGSEGQPQHF. The CDR3 DNA reads TGTGCCAGCTCCTTTACAGGGGGAAGCGAAGGTCAGCCCCAGCATTTT.

This chain connects TRBV14 to TRBJ1-2, with TRBD1 identical over 7 bases. The CDR3 loop spans 15 amino acids. Germline CDR1 reads SGHDN; CDR2 reads FVKESK. The V and J ends lost 3 bases and 6 bases, in that order; junction bases with no gene match: 10. The CDR3 reads CASSHRTGPSDGYTF. The CDR3 region has the DNA TGTGCCAGCAGCCACAGGACAGGCCCCAGTGATGGCTACACCTTC. The variable domain in full, completed from reference TRBV14 and TRBJ1-2, reads EAGVTQFPSHSVIEKGQTVTLRCDPISGHDNLYWYRRVMGKEIKFLLHFVKESKQDESGMPNNRFLAERTGGTYSTLKVQPAELEDSGVYFCASSHRTGPSDGYTFGSGTRLTVV.

V and J are TRBV4-2 and TRBJ2-1; 7 bases agree with TRBD2. V gave up 3 bases and J gave up 14 bases; unmatched junction bases: 16. Germline lookup yields CDR1 LGHNA and CDR2 YNFKEQ. The CDR3 runs 15 residues. CDR3 DNA sequence: TGTGCCAGCAGCCAGGGGGGGGGTGAAGGGACTTGGGAGTTCTTC. Protein sequence: CASSQGGGEGTWEFF.

A few counts support this clone. The V and J genes are TRBV5-1 and TRBJ1-5; no definite D call. The V end lost 2 bases, the J end lost 2 bases, and 8 bases lay between the germline ends. Per germline, CDR1 SGHRS and CDR2 YFSETQ. The CDR3 consists of 14 residues. The CDR3 DNA is TGCGCCAGCAGCTTAGATTGGGGCAATCAGCCCCAGCATTTT. This translates into CASSLDWGNQPQHF.

This clone was counted once. This chain joins TRBV6-4 and TRBJ2-2; D unresolved. CDR1 and CDR2 from the germline V gene are MRHNA and SNTAGT. Trimming stripped 5 bases from V and 3 bases from J, with 10 bases between. CDR3 length equals 14 residues. The CDR3 DNA reads as TGTGCCAGCAGTTCTCTATGGGACACCGGGGAGCTGTTTTTT. Translating it yields CASSSLWDTGELFF.

The chain couples TRBV18 to TRBJ2-2; perhaps TRBD2 as D (5 bases). This CDR3 is built from 14 residues. V was pared by 1 base and J by 6 bases, with 9 bases between. Germline V lookup: CDR1 KGHSH, CDR2 LQKENI. DNA of the CDR3: TGTGCCAGCTCACCACGCCCAGCGGCCGGGGAGCTGTTTTTT. Translating it yields CASSPRPAAGELFF.

In DNA, the CDR3 is TGTGCCAGCAGCAAAAGTGACAGGATAAATACGCAGTATTTT. This sequence encodes CASSKSDRINTQYF. V is TRBV6-5 and J is TRBJ2-3; D is possibly TRBD1 (6 bases). The CDR3 runs to 14 residues. V was clipped by 6 bases and J by 7 bases, with 17 bases between them. From germline, CDR1 is MNHEY and CDR2 SVGAGI.

The rearrangement joins TRBV7-2 to TRBJ2-7, with D tentatively TRBD1 (5 bases). Per the germline V gene, CDR1 is SGHTA and CDR2 is FQGNSA. The CDR3 consists of 15 residues. The V gene lost 2 bases and the J gene lost 3 bases, with 14 bases spanning the gap. The CDR3: CASSLTAGSFYEQYF. DNA for the CDR3: TGTGCCAGCAGCTTAACGGCAGGGTCATTCTACGAGCAGTACTTC.

Worth noting for this clone: The germline gene is not matched at one end of the junction; a read error may be the cause. The chain links TRBV7-7 to TRBJ2-1; 7 bases are a match to TRBD2. Per germline, CDR1 SSHAT and CDR2 FNYEAQ (reference sequence). This CDR3 is built from 14 residues. For the CDR3, the DNA is TGTGCTAGCAGCTCTTCCCGGACTAGCAATGAGCAGTTCTTC. This gives the protein CASSSSRTSNEQFF.